This T cell receptor beta chain was captured in a study of T cell responses to AZD1222 COVID-19 vaccine. Study-level results: Vaccine-associated CD4 TCRs ranged over spike, dominating at 160-218 and 743-854. Clonal diversity was possibly underestimated; the donors were predominantly white British and more often female. Repertoires were sampled only after the peak T cell response.

Concerning this clone itself: As yet, its antigen is unknown.

Sequencing used immunoSEQ multiplex PCR; TCRdb keeps in-frame clones, though not all of them. The sample has around 170,000 clones; about 86% are singletons. V trimming: 6 bases; J trimming: 0 bases; junction bases outside the gene matches: 10. The CDR3 contains 18 residues. The germline V gene has CDR1 KGHSH and CDR2 LQKENI. Second-dose timings of about 4 or about 12 weeks were pooled. The V and J genes are TRBV18 and TRBJ1-6; 8 bases fit TRBD1. The clonotype comes from an adult who received the AZD1222 COVID-19 vaccine. The sequencing here drew on peripheral blood, taken 28 days after the second AZD1222 dose. CDR3 residues: CASSLGQGLSSYNSPLHF. For the CDR3, the DNA is TGTGCCAGCTCTCTTGGACAGGGCCTGAGCTCCTATAATTCACCCCTCCACTTT. The full variable domain, its missing parts supplied by reference TRBV18 and TRBJ1-6, is NAGVMQNPRHLVRRRGQEARLRCSPMKGHSHVYWYRQLPEEGLKFMVYLQKENIIDESGMPKERFSAEFPKEGPSILRIQQVVRGDSAAYFCASSLGQGLSSYNSPLHFGNGTRLTVT.